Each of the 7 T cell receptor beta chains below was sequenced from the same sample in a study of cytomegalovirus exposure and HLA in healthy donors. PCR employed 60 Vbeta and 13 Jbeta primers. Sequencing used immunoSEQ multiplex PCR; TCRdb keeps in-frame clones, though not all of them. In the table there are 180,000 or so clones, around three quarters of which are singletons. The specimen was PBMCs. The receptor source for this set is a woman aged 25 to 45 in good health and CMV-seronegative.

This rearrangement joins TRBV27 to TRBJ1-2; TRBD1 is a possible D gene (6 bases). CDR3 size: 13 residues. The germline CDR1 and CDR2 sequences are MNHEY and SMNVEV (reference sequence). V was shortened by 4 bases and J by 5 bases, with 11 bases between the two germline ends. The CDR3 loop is CASSSLTGYGYTF. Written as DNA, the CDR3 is TGTGCCAGCAGTTCTCTCACAGGGTATGGCTACACCTTC.

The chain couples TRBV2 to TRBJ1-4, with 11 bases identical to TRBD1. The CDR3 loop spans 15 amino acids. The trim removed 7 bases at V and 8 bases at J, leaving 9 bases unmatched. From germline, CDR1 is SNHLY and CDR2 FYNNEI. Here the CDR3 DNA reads TGTGCCAGCACTGGAAGGGGACAGGGGGGCGAAAAACTGTTTTTT. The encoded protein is CASTGRGQGGEKLFF.

The CDR3: CASSRDSRSVNTEAFF. For the CDR3, the DNA is TGTGCCAGCAGCCGGGACAGTCGTTCAGTGAACACTGAAGCTTTCTTT. The chain recombines TRBV7-2 with TRBJ1-1; TRBD1 agrees at 7 bases. Germline-derived CDR1 and CDR2 are SGHTA and FQGNSA. CDR3 length equals 16 residues. V trimming: 5 bases; J trimming: 0 bases; junction bases outside the gene matches: 9.

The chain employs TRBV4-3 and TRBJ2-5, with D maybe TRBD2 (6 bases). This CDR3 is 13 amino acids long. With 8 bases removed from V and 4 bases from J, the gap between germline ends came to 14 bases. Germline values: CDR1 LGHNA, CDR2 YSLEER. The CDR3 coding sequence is TGCGCCAGCGCGGGGCGGCGAGGAGAGACCCAGTACTTC. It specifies CASAGRRGETQYF.

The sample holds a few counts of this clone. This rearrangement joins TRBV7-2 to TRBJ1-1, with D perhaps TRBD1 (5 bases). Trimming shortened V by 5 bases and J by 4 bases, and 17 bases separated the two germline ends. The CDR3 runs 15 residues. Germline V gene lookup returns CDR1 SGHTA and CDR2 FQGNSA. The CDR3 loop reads CASSLPGGGGTEAFF. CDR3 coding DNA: TGTGCCAGCAGCCTACCTGGGGGGGGAGGCACTGAAGCTTTCTTT.

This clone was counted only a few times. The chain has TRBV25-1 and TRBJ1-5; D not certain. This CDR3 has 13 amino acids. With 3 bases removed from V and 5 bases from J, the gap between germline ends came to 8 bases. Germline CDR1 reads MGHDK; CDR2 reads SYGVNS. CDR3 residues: CASSDRMDQPQHF. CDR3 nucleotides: TGTGCCAGCAGTGACAGGATGGATCAGCCCCAGCATTTT.

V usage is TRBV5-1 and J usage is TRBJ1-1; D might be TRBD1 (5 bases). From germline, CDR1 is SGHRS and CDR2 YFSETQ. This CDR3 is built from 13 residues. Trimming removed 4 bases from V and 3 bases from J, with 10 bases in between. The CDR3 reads CASSPGGDTEAFF. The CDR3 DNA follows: TGCGCCAGCAGCCCCGGGGGGGACACTGAAGCTTTCTTT.